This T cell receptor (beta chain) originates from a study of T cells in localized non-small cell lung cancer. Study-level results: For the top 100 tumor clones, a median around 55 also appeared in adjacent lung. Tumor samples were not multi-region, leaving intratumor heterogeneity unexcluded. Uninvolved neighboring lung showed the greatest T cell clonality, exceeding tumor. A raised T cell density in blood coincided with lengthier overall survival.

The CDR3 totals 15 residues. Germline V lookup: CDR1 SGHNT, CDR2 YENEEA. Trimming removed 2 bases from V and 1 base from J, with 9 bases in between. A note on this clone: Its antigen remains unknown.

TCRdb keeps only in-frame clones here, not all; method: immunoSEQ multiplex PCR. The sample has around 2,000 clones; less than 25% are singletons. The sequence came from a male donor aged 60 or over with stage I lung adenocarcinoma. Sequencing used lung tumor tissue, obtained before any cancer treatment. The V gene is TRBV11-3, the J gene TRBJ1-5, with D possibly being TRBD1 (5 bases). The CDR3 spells CASSLRDSSNQPQHF. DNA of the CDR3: TGTGCCAGCAGCTTACGAGACAGCAGCAATCAGCCCCAGCATTTT.